This TCR beta chain originates from a study of blood T cell repertoires in COVID-19. Across the whole study: Researchers got acute and convalescent COVID-19 samples from the United States, Italy and Spain. Sources were T cells, B-cell-depleted T cells, or PBMCs; the material itself was cDNA or gDNA.

The authors' processing: Reference gene primer amplification in the assay estimated nucleated cell counts. Profiling relied on immunoSEQ multiplex PCR, and the TCRdb table lists in-frame clones only, not all of them. That table gives V, J and clone size, and the DNA gave D and trimming. The sample includes roughly 70,000 clones, about four fifths of them seen just once. Germline V gives CDR1 SGHTA, CDR2 FQGNSA. With V trimmed by 5 bases and J by 6 bases, 5 bases remained unmatched. There are 13 residues in the CDR3. The rearrangement joins TRBV7-2 to TRBJ1-2, with 8 bases that match TRBD1. The receptor was isolated from a woman aged 80 or older with active or convalescent COVID-19. Sequencing input: peripheral blood. This CDR3 is CASSRGQDDGYTF. CDR3 nucleotides: TGTGCCAGCAGCAGGGGACAGGACGATGGCTACACCTTC.